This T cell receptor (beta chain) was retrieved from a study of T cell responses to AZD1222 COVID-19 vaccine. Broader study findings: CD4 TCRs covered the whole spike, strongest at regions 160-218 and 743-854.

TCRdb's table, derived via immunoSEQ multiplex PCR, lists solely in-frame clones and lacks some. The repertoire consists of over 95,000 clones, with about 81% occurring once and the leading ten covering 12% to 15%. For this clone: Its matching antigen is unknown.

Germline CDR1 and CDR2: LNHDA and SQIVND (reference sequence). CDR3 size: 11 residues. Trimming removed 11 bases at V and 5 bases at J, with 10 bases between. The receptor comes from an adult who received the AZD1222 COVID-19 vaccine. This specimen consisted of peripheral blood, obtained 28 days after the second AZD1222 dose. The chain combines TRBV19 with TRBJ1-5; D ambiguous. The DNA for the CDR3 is TGTGCCCCTACCGTCTATCAGCCCCAGCATTTT. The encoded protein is CAPTVYQPQHF.